The 11 T cell receptor beta chains below come from one sample, sequenced in a study of cytomegalovirus exposure and HLA in healthy donors. In the PCR, 60 Vbeta and 13 Jbeta primers were used. Profiling relied on immunoSEQ multiplex PCR, and the TCRdb table lists in-frame clones only, not all of them. The sample records more than 150,000 clones, around 80% being singletons. Material for sequencing was PBMCs. The receptors come from a woman between 50 and 59 years old in good health and CMV-seropositive.

The J gene is TRBJ2-5, the V gene TRBV5-1, with 9 bases lining up with TRBD2. Germline lookup yields CDR1 SGHRS and CDR2 YFSETQ. The J segment lost 1 base and the V segment lost 0 bases, leaving 4 bases of the junction unmatched. The length of the CDR3 is 16 residues. CDR3 sequence reads: CASSLGGSGSQETQYF. The CDR3 region has the DNA TGCGCCAGCAGCTTGGGGGGTAGCGGGAGCCAAGAGACCCAGTACTTC.

This chain uses TRBV19 with TRBJ1-2; D uncertain. Germline CDR1 is LNHDA and CDR2 is SQIVND (reference sequence). V was cut by 8 bases and J by 4 bases, with 8 bases left in between. The CDR3 loop spans 11 amino acids. The CDR3 DNA sequence: TGTGCCAGTCAGGCCTCCTATGGCTACACCTTC. As protein: CASQASYGYTF.

The V call is TRBV4-1, the J call TRBJ2-3, with a possible D match to TRBD2 (6 bases). This CDR3 has 17 residues. V was shortened by 4 bases and J by 7 bases, with 24 bases between the two germline ends. CDR1 MGHRA and CDR2 YSYEKL come from the germline V gene. The CDR3 nucleotides are TGCGCCAGCAGCCCAAGGGCTAGCGCCGACTTCCTGAATACGCAGTATTTT. Its protein is CASSPRASADFLNTQYF.

V and J are TRBV6-5 and TRBJ2-2; 10 positions match TRBD1. This CDR3 is 15 amino acids long. The ends lost 2 bases at V and 3 bases at J; junction bases unmatched: 0. The germline V gene has CDR1 MNHEY and CDR2 SVGAGI. CDR3: CASSYGQGDTGELFF. CDR3 nucleotide sequence: TGTGCCAGCAGTTACGGACAGGGGGACACCGGGGAGCTGTTTTTT.

This clone was counted a few times. The rearrangement uses TRBV27 and TRBJ2-5; no clear D gene. CDR3 length equals 12 residues. In germline, CDR1 is MNHEY, CDR2 SMNVEV (reference sequence). Trimming removed 6 bases at V and 11 bases at J, with 16 bases between. CDR3 sequence reads: CASRASPSEQYF. The CDR3 region has the DNA TGTGCCAGCAGAGCCTCCCCGAGTGAGCAGTACTTC.

The CDR3 spells CASSQEEGLASTDTQYF. The CDR3 DNA sequence: TGTGCCAGCAGCCAAGAAGAGGGACTAGCGAGCACAGATACGCAGTATTTT. The V gene is TRBV4-2, the J gene TRBJ2-3; 10 bases fit TRBD2. Trimming at V came to 0 bases and at J to 0 bases, leaving 3 bases not matched to a gene. The germline V gene has CDR1 LGHNA and CDR2 YNFKEQ. The CDR3 extends over 17 amino acids.

V and J are TRBV30 and TRBJ1-1; TRBD1 might be the D (5 bases). V shed 2 bases and J shed 11 bases, with 15 bases lying between them. Germline loops: CDR1 GTSNPN, CDR2 SVGIG (reference sequence). The CDR3 contains 12 residues. CDR3 nucleotide sequence: TGTGCCTGGAGTCCGAACGGGGACTGGGCTTTCTTT. This gives the protein CAWSPNGDWAFF.

The V gene is TRBV23-1, the J gene TRBJ1-1; 7 bases agree with TRBD1. TRBV23-1 is reported as an ORF; its role is uncertain. With 6 bases clipped from V and 4 bases from J, the junction kept 5 bases outside the gene matches. This CDR3 contains 13 residues. CDR3 in amino acids: CASRWTGGTEAFF. The CDR3 DNA reads TGCGCCAGCAGGTGGACAGGAGGCACTGAAGCTTTCTTT.

J is TRBJ1-2 and V is TRBV7-6; 9 bases are shared with TRBD1. Germline CDR1 is SGHVS and CDR2 is FNYEAQ. V was pared by 5 bases and J by 8 bases, with 18 bases of the junction left unmatched. The CDR3 length is 17 residues. The CDR3 loop reads CASSPTYRTGAGGGYTF. As DNA, the CDR3 is TGTGCCAGCAGCCCCACGTATCGGACAGGGGCCGGGGGAGGCTACACCTTC.

This clone was found a few times. This rearrangement joins TRBV19 to TRBJ2-7; 9 nucleotides match TRBD1. The germline V gene encodes CDR1 LNHDA and CDR2 SQIVND (reference sequence). The CDR3 has 14 amino acids. The V segment lost 9 bases and the J segment 3 bases; nucleotides outside the gene matches: 9. In DNA form, the CDR3 reads TGTGCCAGCAAACGCCGGGACAGGGACTACGAGCAGTACTTC. Its protein product is CASKRRDRDYEQYF.

The chain is built from TRBV10-3 and TRBJ1-2; TRBD1 matches 9 bases. V lost 6 bases and J lost 3; bases outside the gene matches: 8. The CDR3 is 15 residues long. Germline lookup yields CDR1 ENHRY and CDR2 SYGVKD. The CDR3 spells CAIRAGQGGDYGYTF. The CDR3, as DNA: TGTGCCATCAGAGCGGGACAGGGCGGCGACTATGGCTACACCTTC.